This TCR beta chain was captured by sequencing in a study of shared clonotypes between healthy human individuals. In this sample, this clone turned up once. Its antigen is unknown. Whole-study findings and limits: When naive CD4 clonotypes were compared across a few donors, around 5% were shared.

The assay was immunoSEQ multiplex PCR, and TCRdb's table has in-frame clones only and misses some. The repertoire holds millions of clones, with just over 90% as singletons. After removal of 3 bases from V and 0 bases from J, the junction contained 2 bases not matched to a gene. The CDR3 loop spans 15 amino acids. Per the germline V gene, CDR1 is SGHNT and CDR2 is YENEEA. Donors included only healthy HIV-negative adults lacking recent acute infections or vaccinations. The sample taken for sequencing was naive CD4+ T cells sorted from blood. Documented subset: CD45RA+ positively selected. The V gene is TRBV11-3, the J gene TRBJ2-7, with 10 bases matching TRBD1. The source is a man aged 18 to 35 in good health. The DNA of the CDR3 is TGTGCCAGCAGCTTCGGGACAGGGGCCTCCTACGAGCAGTACTTC. Protein: CASSFGTGASYEQYF.